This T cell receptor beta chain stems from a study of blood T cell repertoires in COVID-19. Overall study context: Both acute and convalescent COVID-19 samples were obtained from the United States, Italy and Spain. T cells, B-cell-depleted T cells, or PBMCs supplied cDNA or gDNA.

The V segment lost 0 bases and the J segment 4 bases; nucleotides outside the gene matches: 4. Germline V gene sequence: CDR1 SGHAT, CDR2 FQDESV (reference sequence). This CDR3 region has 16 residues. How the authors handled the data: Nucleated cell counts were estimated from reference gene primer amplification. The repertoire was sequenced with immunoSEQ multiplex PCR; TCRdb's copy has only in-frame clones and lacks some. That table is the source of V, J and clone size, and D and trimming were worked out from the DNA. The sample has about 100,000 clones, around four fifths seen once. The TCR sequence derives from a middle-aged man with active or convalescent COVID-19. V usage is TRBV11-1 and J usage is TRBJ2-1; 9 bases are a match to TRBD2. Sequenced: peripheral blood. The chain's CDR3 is CASSLALTSGYNEQFF. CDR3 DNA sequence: TGTGCCAGCAGCTTAGCCTTGACTAGCGGTTACAATGAGCAGTTCTTC. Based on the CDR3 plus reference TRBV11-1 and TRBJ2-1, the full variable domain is EAEVAQSPRYKITEKSQAVAFWCDPISGHATLYWYRQILGQGPELLVQFQDESVVDDSQLPKDRFSAERLKGVDSTLKIQPAELGDSAMYLCASSLALTSGYNEQFFGPGTRLTVL.